Here is one T cell receptor (beta chain) with its context. V gave up 6 bases and J gave up 5 bases; unmatched junction bases: 9. Germline V lookup: CDR1 LNHDA, CDR2 SQIVND (reference sequence). The CDR3 totals 15 residues. The protocol was immunoSEQ multiplex PCR, while the TCRdb copy is restricted to in-frame clones and leaves out a portion. The table has tens of thousands of clones, 82% seen once; the top ten hold around 4%. The data derive from a study of blood T cell repertoires in COVID-19. Study overall: Samples of COVID-19 (acute and convalescent) were obtained from the United States, Italy and Spain. PBMCs, B-cell-depleted T cells, or T cells were the source of the cDNA or gDNA that made up the material.

The sequenced material came from peripheral blood. The receptor was isolated from a woman aged 55-69 years with acute or convalescent COVID-19. J is TRBJ2-3 and V is TRBV19; TRBD2 aligns across 9 bases. As DNA, the CDR3 is TGTGCCAGTAGACGACTAGCGGCCGGGGGAGATACGCAGTATTTT. This codes for CASRRLAAGGDTQYF. The full variable domain, with the rest looked up from reference TRBV19 and TRBJ2-3, is DGGITQSPKYLFRKEGQNVTLSCEQNLNHDAMYWYRQDPGQGLRLIYYSQIVNDFQKGDIAEGYSVSREKKESFPLTVTSAQKNPTAFYLCASRRLAAGGDTQYFGPGTRLTVL.